Below are 21 T cell receptor beta chains sequenced from a single sample in a study of OX40 agonist ivuxolimab in advanced cancers. Assay: immunoSEQ multiplex PCR; the TCRdb copy retains only in-frame clones and omits some. The sample yields 65,000 to 70,000 clones, 75% to 90% seen once. The material was CD4+ or CD8+ T cells sorted from blood, obtained in a trial of the OX40 agonist ivuxolimab. These receptor sequences come from an adult with an advanced solid tumor such as melanoma, head and neck, liver or kidney cancer.

The chain is built from TRBV28 and TRBJ2-1; 7 bases fit TRBD2. This CDR3 has 14 residues. Looked up from germline, CDR1 is MDHEN and CDR2 is SYDVKM. Trimming at V came to 3 bases and at J to 9 bases, leaving 8 bases not matched to a gene. The chain's CDR3 is CASSFLTPGGEQFF. CDR3 bases: TGTGCCAGCAGTTTTTTGACCCCGGGGGGTGAGCAGTTCTTC.

This chain's CDR3 is CASSQRQTNTEAFF. CDR3 in DNA: TGCGCCAGCAGCCAACGACAGACAAACACTGAAGCTTTCTTT. This chain joins TRBV4-1 and TRBJ1-1; D perhaps matches TRBD1 (5 bases). The V and J ends lost 2 bases and 2 bases respectively, with 9 bases between them. Germline assignment: CDR1 MGHRA and CDR2 YSYEKL. This CDR3 is built from 14 residues.

The chain combines TRBV30 with TRBJ1-1, with TRBD1 identical over 10 bases. The J segment lost 4 bases and the V segment lost 3 bases, leaving 2 bases of the junction unmatched. Looked up from germline, CDR1 is GTSNPN and CDR2 is SVGIG (reference sequence). This CDR3 has 13 amino acids. The CDR3 DNA reads as TGTGCCTGGAGCCGGACAGGGGGCACTGAAGCTTTCTTT. Protein sequence: CAWSRTGGTEAFF.

This rearrangement joins TRBV27 to TRBJ1-1; 8 nucleotides align to TRBD1. Germline CDR1 is MNHEY and CDR2 is SMNVEV (reference sequence). The CDR3 consists of 15 residues. The V segment lost 3 bases and the J segment 1 base; nucleotides outside the gene matches: 4. The CDR3 is CASSFLGQGNTEAFF. The CDR3 DNA reads TGTGCCAGCAGTTTCCTTGGACAGGGGAACACTGAAGCTTTCTTT.

The chain has TRBV9 and TRBJ2-1, with TRBD2 identical over 11 bases. Germline trimming cut 4 bases from V and 8 bases from J; bases unmatched to any gene: 11. The CDR3 has 16 amino acids. CDR1 and CDR2 from the germline V gene are SGDLS and YYNGEE. The CDR3 DNA sequence: TGTGCCAGCAGCTTCGGACTAGCGGGTCCGGGGGATGAGCAGTTCTTC. As protein: CASSFGLAGPGDEQFF. The variable domain in full, with the rest retrieved from reference TRBV9 and TRBJ2-1, is DSGVTQTPKHLITATGQRVTLRCSPRSGDLSVYWYQQSLDQGLQFLIQYYNGEERAKGNILERFSAQQFPDLHSELNLSSLELGDSALYFCASSFGLAGPGDEQFFGPGTRLTVL.

V usage is TRBV7-9 and J usage is TRBJ2-1; no firm D call. There are 12 residues in the CDR3. The germline V and J ends were trimmed by 4 bases and 7 bases, with 8 bases remaining between them. Germline lookup yields CDR1 SEHNR and CDR2 FQNEAQ (reference sequence). CDR3 nucleotides: TGTGCCAGCAGCTCATCCAAAAATGAGCAGTTCTTC. It codes for CASSSSKNEQFF.

The chain has TRBV7-2 and TRBJ2-3, with 12 positions matching TRBD2. The CDR3 consists of 15 residues. Germline V gene sequence: CDR1 SGHTA, CDR2 FQGNSA. Trimming cost V 2 bases and J 4 bases; bases outside gene matches: 1. The chain's CDR3 is CASSLLAGGPDTQYF. The CDR3 region has the DNA TGTGCCAGCAGCTTACTAGCGGGAGGGCCAGATACGCAGTATTTT.

The J gene is TRBJ1-4, the V gene TRBV4-1, with unresolved D. The CDR3 covers 16 residues. Germline CDR1 is MGHRA and CDR2 is YSYEKL. V lost 0 bases and J lost 5, with 13 bases in between. The CDR3 loop reads CASSQDWSWRNEKLFF. In nucleotides, the CDR3 is TGCGCCAGCAGCCAAGATTGGAGTTGGCGCAATGAAAAACTGTTTTTT.

The genes are TRBV28 and TRBJ2-7; D assignment may be TRBD1 or TRBD2 (5 bases each). The ends were cut back, 7 bases at V and 0 bases at J, with 16 bases in the middle. The V gene's germline CDR1 is MDHEN and CDR2 SYDVKM. The CDR3 totals 15 residues. The CDR3 loop reads CASKAAAGASYEQYF. CDR3 coding DNA: TGTGCCAGCAAAGCGGCCGCTGGGGCCTCCTACGAGCAGTACTTC.

The rearrangement joins TRBV19 to TRBJ1-1; D is unresolved. Germline loops: CDR1 LNHDA, CDR2 SQIVND (reference sequence). Trimming pared 2 bases from V and 2 bases from J, leaving 15 bases between. This CDR3 is 16 amino acids long. The CDR3 protein is CASSIMGINGNTEAFF. In nucleotides, the CDR3 is TGTGCCAGTAGTATAATGGGGATAAATGGAAACACTGAAGCTTTCTTT.

V is TRBV27 and J is TRBJ1-2; TRBD1 might be the D (6 bases). Germline-derived CDR1 and CDR2 are MNHEY and SMNVEV (reference sequence). CDR3 size: 12 residues. Trimming pared 6 bases from V and 8 bases from J, leaving 13 bases between. CDR3 sequence reads: CASSQGGHGYTF. CDR3 coding DNA: TGTGCCAGCAGCCAAGGGGGGCACGGCTACACCTTC.

The rearrangement joins TRBV9 to TRBJ2-7; TRBD2 matches at 12 bases. CDR3 length equals 15 residues. Trimming removed 4 bases from V and 5 bases from J; junction bases left unmatched: 7. Germline V gene lookup returns CDR1 SGDLS and CDR2 YYNGEE. The chain's CDR3 is CASSPRLAGAHEQYF. CDR3 nucleotides: TGTGCCAGCAGCCCCCGACTAGCGGGAGCCCACGAGCAGTACTTC.

There are a few counts of this clone. The chain recombines TRBV2 with TRBJ2-7, with a possible D match to TRBD2 (5 bases). Germline loops: CDR1 SNHLY, CDR2 FYNNEI. The CDR3 totals 13 residues. V lost 3 bases and J lost 0, with 6 bases in between. In DNA, the CDR3 is TGTGCCAGCAGTGATGGGAGCTCCTACGAGCAGTACTTC. Translating gives CASSDGSSYEQYF.

The chain recombines TRBV5-4 with TRBJ2-4, with 8 bases matching TRBD2. J gave up 10 bases and V 3 bases, and 12 bases lay outside the gene matches. This CDR3 contains 15 residues. The V gene's germline CDR1 is SGHNT and CDR2 YYREEE (reference sequence). The CDR3 DNA reads TGTGCCAGCAGCTCGGAAGGTAGCGGGATGGAGATTCAGTACTTC. Its protein is CASSSEGSGMEIQYF.

This rearrangement joins TRBV7-9 to TRBJ2-7; D is ambiguous. The CDR3 sequence is 13 residues long. Germline-derived CDR1 and CDR2 are SEHNR and FQNEAQ (reference sequence). V was trimmed by 7 bases and J by 1 base, leaving 11 bases between them. The CDR3 protein is CASTWAESYEQYF. CDR3 bases: TGTGCCAGCACGTGGGCTGAGTCCTACGAGCAGTACTTC. The whole variable domain, filled in from reference TRBV7-9 and TRBJ2-7, reads DTGVSQNPRHKITKRGQNVTFRCDPISEHNRLYWYRQTLGQGPEFLTYFQNEAQLEKSRLLSDRFSAERPKGSFSTLEIQRTEQGDSAMYLCASTWAESYEQYFGPGTRLTVT.

The chain is built from TRBV6-5 and TRBJ2-5, with 9 bases matching TRBD1. Germline V lookup: CDR1 MNHEY, CDR2 SVGAGI. After removal of 2 bases from V and 2 bases from J, the junction contained 3 bases not matched to a gene. This CDR3 region has 15 residues. The CDR3 is CASSYPGQGQETQYF. CDR3 in DNA: TGTGCCAGCAGTTACCCCGGACAGGGGCAAGAGACCCAGTACTTC.

The chain is built from TRBV11-3 and TRBJ2-1; D is possibly TRBD1 (6 bases). Germline-derived CDR1 and CDR2 are SGHNT and YENEEA. The CDR3 sequence is 14 residues long. Deletions cut 3 bases from V and 2 bases from J, with 8 bases between. CDR3 bases: TGTGCCAGCAGCTTGTCAGGGGCCTACAATGAGCAGTTCTTC. Translation gives CASSLSGAYNEQFF.

V and J are TRBV30 and TRBJ2-1; D is perhaps TRBD1 (6 bases). Trimming left V 0 bases short and J 0 bases short, with 9 bases between. This CDR3 has 15 residues. Per germline, CDR1 GTSNPN and CDR2 SVGIG (reference sequence). The CDR3 protein is CAWSVGGSSYNEQFF. CDR3 in DNA: TGTGCCTGGAGTGTAGGGGGAAGCTCCTACAATGAGCAGTTCTTC.

This chain connects TRBV28 to TRBJ2-2; no reliable D call. This CDR3 is 16 amino acids long. The V and J ends lost 2 bases and 2 bases respectively, with 12 bases between them. CDR1 is MDHEN and CDR2 is SYDVKM in the germline V gene. CDR3 region: CASSLEVGSNTGELFF. As DNA, the CDR3 is TGTGCCAGCAGTTTAGAGGTGGGGTCCAACACCGGGGAGCTGTTTTTT.

This chain links TRBV4-3 with TRBJ1-1, with 9 bases fitting TRBD1. Trimming removed 0 bases from V and 4 bases from J; junction bases left unmatched: 3. CDR3 size: 15 residues. CDR1 LGHNA and CDR2 YSLEER come from the germline V gene. Here the CDR3 DNA reads TGCGCCAGCAGCCAAGAGGGACAGGGACTCACTGAAGCTTTCTTT. Its protein product is CASSQEGQGLTEAFF.

The chain links TRBV9 to TRBJ2-6; D may be TRBD2 (6 bases). In germline, CDR1 is SGDLS, CDR2 YYNGEE. The length of the CDR3 is 15 residues. CDR3 in DNA: TGTGCGAGCGAGGACCGGGGGTCAGGGGCCAACGTCCTGACTTTC. It codes for CASEDRGSGANVLTF.